This TCR beta chain was profiled in a study of shared clonotypes between healthy human individuals. Regarding the study as a whole: A small donor pool kept down the genetic and exposure-history diversity that was represented. Investigators collected only blood, and repertoires in tissues likely differ.

The donors, all of them Caucasian adults, lived in Nashville, Tennessee. A remark on this clone: Antigen unknown.

The CDR3 contains 15 residues. The germline V gene has CDR1 MGHRA and CDR2 YSYEKL. The junction had 7 bases not matched to a gene; V was cut back by 3 bases and J by 3 bases. Only in-frame clones appear in the TCRdb table, and some are missing; sequencing was by immunoSEQ multiplex PCR. The sample has a few million clones, approximately 94% seen once. This receptor was taken from a man between 18 and 29 years old in good health. Source material: naive CD4+ T cells sorted from blood. Subset reported: CD45RA+ positively selected. The chain has TRBV4-1 and TRBJ2-7, with 8 bases aligning to TRBD2. CDR3: CASSQLLAGGYEQYF. DNA of the CDR3: TGCGCCAGCAGCCAGCTTCTAGCGGGCGGCTACGAGCAGTACTTC.